One sample yielded the 17 T cell receptor beta chains listed below, sequenced in a study of somatic mutations in cytotoxic T cells in rheumatoid arthritis. The assay was immunoSEQ multiplex PCR, and TCRdb's table has in-frame clones only and misses some. The table records more than 15,000 clones, about four fifths of them present only once. Input material: CD8+ T cells sorted from blood. The receptors were gathered from an adult with rheumatoid arthritis.

The chain uses TRBV4-3 and TRBJ2-1; D may match TRBD1 or TRBD2 (5 bases each). Germline CDR1 LGHNA, CDR2 YSLEER. The CDR3 has 15 amino acids. The V end was cut by 1 base, the J end by 9 bases, with 16 bases between. The CDR3 sequence: CASSQGRAGAGEQFF. As DNA, the CDR3 is TGCGCCAGCAGCCAAGGAAGGGCCGGGGCGGGTGAGCAGTTCTTC.

This clone has just one count. The J gene is TRBJ2-7, the V gene TRBV27, with D perhaps matching TRBD2 (5 bases). This CDR3 is 14 amino acids long. CDR1 is MNHEY, CDR2 SMNVEV, per germline (reference sequence). Trimming pared 3 bases from V and 3 bases from J, leaving 12 bases between. The chain's CDR3 is CASSLGSAYYEQYF. CDR3 DNA sequence: TGTGCCAGCAGTTTGGGGAGCGCCTACTACGAGCAGTACTTC.

The chain uses TRBV7-9 and TRBJ2-2, with 14 bases that match TRBD2. CDR1 is SEHNR, CDR2 FQNEAQ, per germline (reference sequence). CDR3 length: 16 residues. V trimming: 5 bases; J trimming: 3 bases; junction bases outside the gene matches: 2. CDR3 sequence (DNA): TGTGCCAGCAGCCCGACTAGCGGGAGGGACACCGGGGAGCTGTTTTTT. Its translation is CASSPTSGRDTGELFF.

The chain joins TRBV29-1 to TRBJ1-2; TRBD1 matches 8 bases. Trimming took 8 bases from V and 4 from J; bases not matched to a gene: 12. Germline CDR1 SQVTM, CDR2 ANQGSEA. The CDR3 is made up of 14 amino acids. The chain's CDR3 is CSIRTPRGLYGYTF. The CDR3 DNA follows: TGCAGCATTCGTACCCCCAGGGGGCTCTATGGCTACACCTTC.

The chain carries TRBV6-5 and TRBJ1-1; the D is unclear. CDR1 and CDR2 (germline): MNHEY, SVGAGI. CDR3 length equals 14 residues. V gave up 5 bases and J gave up 0 bases, with 10 bases separating them. CDR3 bases: TGTGCCAGCAGTCCCCACCGGGTGAACACTGAAGCTTTCTTT. It translates to CASSPHRVNTEAFF.

This chain uses TRBV4-3 with TRBJ2-3, with 9 bases lining up with TRBD2. CDR1 LGHNA and CDR2 YSLEER come from the germline V gene. With 4 bases clipped from V and 5 bases from J, the junction kept 10 bases outside the gene matches. CDR3 size: 16 residues. CDR3 sequence (DNA): TGCGCCAGCAGCCCCGGGGTAGCGGGAGCTAAAGATACGCAGTATTTT. This encodes CASSPGVAGAKDTQYF.

This clone has just one count. The CDR3 DNA sequence: TGTGCCAGCAGTGAATATGGCTTTCGGCAGCAAGAGACCCAGTACTTC. This gives the protein CASSEYGFRQQETQYF. V gene TRBV25-1 combines with J gene TRBJ2-5; D gene ambiguous. Between the trimmed V and J ends, which lost 0 bases and 2 bases, there was a span of 13 bases. Germline lookup yields CDR1 MGHDK and CDR2 SYGVNS. The CDR3 extends over 16 amino acids.

The chain joins TRBV7-8 to TRBJ1-5, with D possibly TRBD1 on 5 matching bases. With 3 bases removed from V and 0 bases from J, the gap between germline ends came to 12 bases. This CDR3 is built from 16 residues. Germline CDR1 is SGHVS and CDR2 is FQNEAQ. This CDR3 reads CASSFGSGYSNQPQHF. The CDR3 DNA sequence: TGTGCCAGCAGCTTCGGATCAGGGTATAGCAATCAGCCCCAGCATTTT.

The chain couples TRBV9 to TRBJ2-2; no clear D. V shed 1 base and J shed 6 bases, with 10 bases lying between them. CDR1 SGDLS and CDR2 YYNGEE come from the germline V gene. This CDR3 contains 14 residues. CDR3 region: CASSVKTAAGELFF. The CDR3, as DNA: TGTGCCAGCAGCGTAAAAACCGCAGCCGGGGAGCTGTTTTTT.

The V call is TRBV29-1, the J call TRBJ2-1, with 12 positions matching TRBD2. V shed 3 bases, J shed 0 bases, and the junction held 0 bases outside the gene matches. Germline V gives CDR1 SQVTM, CDR2 ANQGSEA. The CDR3 has 15 amino acids. CDR3 amino acids: CSVETSGSSYNEQFF. For the CDR3, the DNA is TGCAGCGTTGAGACTAGCGGGAGCTCCTACAATGAGCAGTTCTTC.

V and J are TRBV27 and TRBJ1-5; the D is unclear. There are 16 residues in the CDR3. Germline assignment: CDR1 MNHEY and CDR2 SMNVEV (reference sequence). The V end was cut by 1 base, the J end by 0 bases, with 10 bases between. Here the CDR3 DNA reads TGTGCCAGCAGTTTATACCCACTCTCTAGCAATCAGCCCCAGCATTTT. This codes for CASSLYPLSSNQPQHF.

This clone was picked up a small number of times. The chain combines TRBV19 with TRBJ1-1, with no clear D. This CDR3 is built from 10 residues. The germline gives CDR1 LNHDA, CDR2 SQIVND (reference sequence). Trimming pared 7 bases from V and 7 bases from J, leaving 7 bases between. The CDR3 here is CASIGFEAFF. The CDR3 nucleotides are TGTGCCAGTATCGGCTTTGAAGCTTTCTTT.

V and J are TRBV7-4 and TRBJ2-1; D uncertain. The CDR3 has 11 amino acids. Germline assignment: CDR1 SGHVT and CDR2 SQSDAQ. V was clipped by 7 bases and J by 9 bases, with 10 bases between them. The CDR3 loop is CASTFVAEQFF. The CDR3, as DNA: TGTGCCAGCACCTTCGTGGCTGAGCAGTTCTTC.

This chain uses TRBV25-1 with TRBJ2-2; 7 nucleotides line up with TRBD1. The CDR3 contains 18 residues. Germline values: CDR1 MGHDK, CDR2 SYGVNS. The V segment lost 8 bases and the J segment 1 base; nucleotides outside the gene matches: 16. In nucleotides, the CDR3 is TGTGCCAGCCACGGGGCCACAGGGGATCCCCAGAACACCGGGGAGCTGTTTTTT. Translating gives CASHGATGDPQNTGELFF.

This chain joins TRBV5-1 and TRBJ2-7, with D perhaps matching TRBD2 (6 bases). The V end lost 5 bases, the J end lost 4 bases, and 16 bases lay between the germline ends. This CDR3 is built from 14 residues. CDR1 and CDR2 from the germline V gene are SGHRS and YFSETQ. CDR3 DNA: TGCGCCAGCAGTTCCGGAGGTCGGGGGTACGAGCAGTACTTC. Residues: CASSSGGRGYEQYF.

The chain couples TRBV5-4 to TRBJ2-7; tentative D call: TRBD2 (5 bases). The CDR3 has 14 amino acids. Deletions cut 0 bases from V and 3 bases from J, with 10 bases between. The germline V gene has CDR1 SGHNT and CDR2 YYREEE (reference sequence). The CDR3 DNA reads TGTGCCAGCAGCTTGGATGGAGGAGACTACGAGCAGTACTTC. It specifies CASSLDGGDYEQYF.

This rearrangement joins TRBV18 to TRBJ2-7, with D perhaps matching TRBD1 (6 bases). Germline CDR1 KGHSH, CDR2 LQKENI. The CDR3 has 16 amino acids. V was shortened by 2 bases and J by 2 bases, with 16 bases between the two germline ends. CDR3: CASSPGTQIIPYEQYF. DNA for the CDR3: TGTGCCAGCTCACCAGGGACACAGATAATTCCCTACGAGCAGTACTTC. The full variable domain, completed using reference TRBV18 and TRBJ2-7, is NAGVMQNPRHLVRRRGQEARLRCSPMKGHSHVYWYRQLPEEGLKFMVYLQKENIIDESGMPKERFSAEFPKEGPSILRIQQVVRGDSAAYFCASSPGTQIIPYEQYFGPGTRLTVT.